A selection of T cell receptor beta chains follows, all from one sample in a study of radiation and T cells in renal cell carcinoma. TCRdb's copy holds only in-frame clones and misses some; the assay was immunoSEQ multiplex PCR. There are about 90,000 clones in the sample; 84% occur only once, and about 7.2% lies in the top ten. Sequencing was performed on blood, taken from a patient whose treatment included radiotherapy and nephrectomy. Source of these receptors: a man in his sixties with renal cell carcinoma. The CDR3 runs from the conserved cysteine through the conserved F or W. The D gene is left open where the match is weak. Expanded clones get a size class; other rows say once, few or many, or leave the size out.

clone_size: NA; v_call: TRBV5-4; d_call: NA; j_call: TRBJ2-2; cdr3_nt: TGTGCCAGCAGCTTGGCCGCGGGTCCGAACACCGGGGAGCTGTTTTTT; cdr3_aa: CASSLAAGPNTGELFF
clone_size: NA; v_call: TRBV9; d_call: TRBD2; j_call: TRBJ2-3; cdr3_nt: TGTGCCAGCAGCGTAGATCAGCGGGAGGGCACAGATACGCAGTATTTT; cdr3_aa: CASSVDQREGTDTQYF
clone_size: NA; v_call: TRBV12-5; d_call: NA; j_call: TRBJ2-1; cdr3_nt: TGTGCTAGTGGTTTGTATGTGGAGAACTCCCACAATGAGCAGTTCTTC; cdr3_aa: CASGLYVENSHNEQFF
clone_size: NA; v_call: TRBV27; d_call: TRBD2; j_call: TRBJ2-7; cdr3_nt: TGTGCCAGCTGGGGAAGCGGGGATGCCCTTGAGCAGTACTTC; cdr3_aa: CASWGSGDALEQYF
clone_size: NA; v_call: TRBV7-8; d_call: NA; j_call: TRBJ1-1; cdr3_nt: TGTGCCAGCAGCTTAAAACAGAGGGGTACTGAAGCTTTCTTT; cdr3_aa: CASSLKQRGTEAFF
clone_size: NA; v_call: TRBV21-1; d_call: NA; j_call: TRBJ1-1; cdr3_nt: TGTGCCAGCAGCCCCAGGCTGAACACTGAAGCTTTCTTT; cdr3_aa: CASSPRLNTEAFF
clone_size: NA; v_call: TRBV5-1; d_call: NA; j_call: TRBJ2-3; cdr3_nt: TGCGCCAGCAGCTTGGACCTAGCAGAAGATACGCAGTATTTT; cdr3_aa: CASSLDLAEDTQYF
clone_size: NA; v_call: TRBV7-6; d_call: TRBD1; j_call: TRBJ1-3; cdr3_nt: TGTGCCAGCAGCTTATTCCGTAAGACAGGGCTTGGATCTGGAAACACCATATATTTT; cdr3_aa: CASSLFRKTGLGSGNTIYF
clone_size: NA; v_call: TRBV9; d_call: NA; j_call: TRBJ2-3; cdr3_nt: TGTGCCAGCAGCGTTGAGGGTTTATTCGTGGATACGCAGTATTTT; cdr3_aa: CASSVEGLFVDTQYF
clone_size: NA; v_call: TRBV28; d_call: NA; j_call: TRBJ2-2; cdr3_nt: TGTGCCAGCAGCTCCTCTCGGCTGTTTTTT; cdr3_aa: CASSSSRLFF
clone_size: NA; v_call: TRBV7-2; d_call: NA; j_call: TRBJ2-4; cdr3_nt: TGTGCCAGCAGCTTAAGGGACTTGAGAAACATTCAGTACTTC; cdr3_aa: CASSLRDLRNIQYF
clone_size: NA; v_call: TRBV13; d_call: TRBD1; j_call: TRBJ2-2; cdr3_nt: TGTGCCAGCAGCTTAGTTCTGGCAGGGGGCCACGGGGAGCTGTTTTTT; cdr3_aa: CASSLVLAGGHGELFF
clone_size: NA; v_call: TRBV5-5; d_call: NA; j_call: TRBJ2-5; cdr3_nt: TGTGCCAGCAGCTTGGGAATGACAGCCCTAGAGACCCAGTACTTC; cdr3_aa: CASSLGMTALETQYF
clone_size: few; v_call: TRBV7-8; d_call: TRBD1; j_call: TRBJ1-4; cdr3_nt: TGTGCCAGCAGCCCCCGGGACAGAGAAACTGAAAAACTGTTTTTT; cdr3_aa: CASSPRDRETEKLFF
clone_size: once; v_call: TRBV7-2; d_call: NA; j_call: TRBJ2-7; cdr3_nt: TGTGCCAGCAGCTTACCGAGGAGACTCCCTAGATACGAGCAGTACTTC; cdr3_aa: CASSLPRRLPRYEQYF
clone_size: NA; v_call: TRBV5-1; d_call: NA; j_call: TRBJ2-5; cdr3_nt: TGCGCCAGCAGCCTGATCGGGAGAATGGGCGAGACCCAGTACTTC; cdr3_aa: CASSLIGRMGETQYF
clone_size: few; v_call: TRBV7-2; d_call: TRBD1; j_call: TRBJ2-1; cdr3_nt: TGTGCCAGCAGCGCACAGGGGCCCAGCTCCTACAATGAGCAGTTCTTC; cdr3_aa: CASSAQGPSSYNEQFF
clone_size: NA; v_call: TRBV7-9; d_call: NA; j_call: TRBJ1-2; cdr3_nt: TGTGCCAGCAGCTTAGACGGGTCTAACTATGGCTACACCTTC; cdr3_aa: CASSLDGSNYGYTF
clone_size: few; v_call: TRBV25-1; d_call: NA; j_call: TRBJ1-5; cdr3_nt: TGTGCCAGCAGTGAATTTAGGGAAGAGCAGCCCCAGCATTTT; cdr3_aa: CASSEFREEQPQHF
clone_size: few; v_call: TRBV5-5; d_call: NA; j_call: TRBJ1-5; cdr3_nt: TGTGCCAGCAGCTTGGGCGTAGGGGCGAATCAGCCCCAGCATTTT; cdr3_aa: CASSLGVGANQPQHF
clone_size: NA; v_call: TRBV15; d_call: NA; j_call: TRBJ2-7; cdr3_nt: TGTGCCACCAGCAGAGATCTCCCGGGTTCTGCCTACGAGCAGTACTTC; cdr3_aa: CATSRDLPGSAYEQYF
clone_size: NA; v_call: TRBV7-8; d_call: TRBD1; j_call: TRBJ2-2; cdr3_nt: TGTGCCAGCAGCGGCGACAGGGTGAACACCGGGGAGCTGTTTTTT; cdr3_aa: CASSGDRVNTGELFF
clone_size: NA; v_call: TRBV18; d_call: NA; j_call: TRBJ2-4; cdr3_nt: TGTGCCAGCTCAGCTAGGAGCGGGGCCAAAAACATTCAGTACTTC; cdr3_aa: CASSARSGAKNIQYF
clone_size: NA; v_call: TRBV27; d_call: NA; j_call: TRBJ1-5; cdr3_nt: TGTGCCACCCCAATCTGGACAGACAATCAGCCCCAGCATTTT; cdr3_aa: CATPIWTDNQPQHF
clone_size: once; v_call: TRBV9; d_call: NA; j_call: TRBJ2-2; cdr3_nt: TGTGCCAGCAGCGTAGGGTACCCCGGGGAGCTGTTTTTT; cdr3_aa: CASSVGYPGELFF
clone_size: NA; v_call: TRBV19; d_call: NA; j_call: TRBJ2-7; cdr3_nt: TGTGCCAGTAGTATAGGGACGGGGGCCTACGAGCAGTACTTC; cdr3_aa: CASSIGTGAYEQYF
clone_size: NA; v_call: TRBV7-3; d_call: NA; j_call: TRBJ2-5; cdr3_nt: TGTGCCAGCAGCCCGGACTCCCAGGGGACCCAGTACTTC; cdr3_aa: CASSPDSQGTQYF
clone_size: NA; v_call: TRBV7-9; d_call: NA; j_call: TRBJ1-2; cdr3_nt: TGTGCCAGCAGCGGGTCAGATCCAACAATTGGAGGCTACACCTTC; cdr3_aa: CASSGSDPTIGGYTF
clone_size: NA; v_call: TRBV28; d_call: NA; j_call: TRBJ2-7; cdr3_nt: TGTGCCAGCAGTTTGGGTGACAGAGGCTCCTACGAGCAGTACTTC; cdr3_aa: CASSLGDRGSYEQYF
clone_size: NA; v_call: TRBV6-5; d_call: NA; j_call: TRBJ1-1; cdr3_nt: TGTGCCAGCAGTCAACTCCCGTCAGGGGTTACTGAAGCTTTCTTT; cdr3_aa: CASSQLPSGVTEAFF
clone_size: NA; v_call: TRBV10-2; d_call: TRBD1; j_call: TRBJ2-5; cdr3_nt: TGCGCCAGCAGACGCGACAGGGCAGAAGAGACCCAGTACTTC; cdr3_aa: CASRRDRAEETQYF
clone_size: NA; v_call: TRBV5-8; d_call: TRBD1; j_call: TRBJ2-1; cdr3_nt: TGTGCCAGCAGCTTGAGGCGACAGGGGGTAAATGAGCAGTTCTTC; cdr3_aa: CASSLRRQGVNEQFF
clone_size: NA; v_call: TRBV28; d_call: NA; j_call: TRBJ1-3; cdr3_nt: TGTGCCAGCAGTTGGACCTCCGGGACCCAAGGGCCCGGAAACACCATATATTTT; cdr3_aa: CASSWTSGTQGPGNTIYF
clone_size: NA; v_call: TRBV29-1; d_call: NA; j_call: TRBJ2-5; cdr3_nt: TGCAGCGTTGTTACAGGACAAGAGACCCAGTACTTC; cdr3_aa: CSVVTGQETQYF
clone_size: once; v_call: TRBV4-1; d_call: NA; j_call: TRBJ2-5; cdr3_nt: TGCGCCAGCAGCCAGGGACTGCTTCAAGAGACCCAGTACTTC; cdr3_aa: CASSQGLLQETQYF
clone_size: NA; v_call: TRBV9; d_call: TRBD1; j_call: TRBJ2-3; cdr3_nt: TGTGCCAGCAGCGTTACACAGGGGATGGCCAGCCCAGATACGCAGTATTTT; cdr3_aa: CASSVTQGMASPDTQYF
clone_size: NA; v_call: TRBV27; d_call: NA; j_call: TRBJ1-2; cdr3_nt: TGTGCCAGCAGTTTAACGGGGGGGCGATTTTATGGCTACACCTTC; cdr3_aa: CASSLTGGRFYGYTF
clone_size: NA; v_call: TRBV29-1; d_call: TRBD2; j_call: TRBJ2-3; cdr3_nt: TGCAGCGTCTCAGGACTAGCGGGAGTGACAGATACGCAGTATTTT; cdr3_aa: CSVSGLAGVTDTQYF
clone_size: NA; v_call: TRBV13; d_call: NA; j_call: TRBJ2-1; cdr3_nt: TGTGCCAGCAGTAGGGGAGCCTCCTACAATGAGCAGTTCTTC; cdr3_aa: CASSRGASYNEQFF
clone_size: NA; v_call: TRBV6-6; d_call: TRBD1; j_call: TRBJ1-4; cdr3_nt: TGTGCCAGCAAAACAGGGGGTCCAAATGAAAAACTGTTTTTT; cdr3_aa: CASKTGGPNEKLFF
clone_size: NA; v_call: TRBV7-2; d_call: TRBD2; j_call: TRBJ2-3; cdr3_nt: TGTGCCAGCAGCTTACAGACTAGCGGCACAGATACGCAGTATTTT; cdr3_aa: CASSLQTSGTDTQYF
clone_size: NA; v_call: TRBV19; d_call: NA; j_call: TRBJ1-3; cdr3_nt: TGTGCCAGTAGTTCCACCTCCTTTAGTGGCGGCTCTGGAAACACCATATATTTT; cdr3_aa: CASSSTSFSGGSGNTIYF
clone_size: NA; v_call: TRBV29-1; d_call: NA; j_call: TRBJ1-1; cdr3_nt: TGCAGCGTTGAAGAGTTGCGGACTGAAGCTTTCTTT; cdr3_aa: CSVEELRTEAFF
clone_size: NA; v_call: TRBV10-3; d_call: NA; j_call: TRBJ2-7; cdr3_nt: TGTGCCATCAGTGACTCGACGGCTCGTTGGGCCTACGAGCAGTACTTC; cdr3_aa: CAISDSTARWAYEQYF
clone_size: few; v_call: TRBV30; d_call: TRBD1; j_call: TRBJ2-7; cdr3_nt: TGTGCCTGGAGTAGGACAGGGTTGTATGGCGAGCAGTACTTC; cdr3_aa: CAWSRTGLYGEQYF
clone_size: NA; v_call: TRBV29-1; d_call: NA; j_call: TRBJ2-2; cdr3_nt: TGCAGCGTTAACGAGGGGGGGACCGGGGAGCTGTTTTTT; cdr3_aa: CSVNEGGTGELFF